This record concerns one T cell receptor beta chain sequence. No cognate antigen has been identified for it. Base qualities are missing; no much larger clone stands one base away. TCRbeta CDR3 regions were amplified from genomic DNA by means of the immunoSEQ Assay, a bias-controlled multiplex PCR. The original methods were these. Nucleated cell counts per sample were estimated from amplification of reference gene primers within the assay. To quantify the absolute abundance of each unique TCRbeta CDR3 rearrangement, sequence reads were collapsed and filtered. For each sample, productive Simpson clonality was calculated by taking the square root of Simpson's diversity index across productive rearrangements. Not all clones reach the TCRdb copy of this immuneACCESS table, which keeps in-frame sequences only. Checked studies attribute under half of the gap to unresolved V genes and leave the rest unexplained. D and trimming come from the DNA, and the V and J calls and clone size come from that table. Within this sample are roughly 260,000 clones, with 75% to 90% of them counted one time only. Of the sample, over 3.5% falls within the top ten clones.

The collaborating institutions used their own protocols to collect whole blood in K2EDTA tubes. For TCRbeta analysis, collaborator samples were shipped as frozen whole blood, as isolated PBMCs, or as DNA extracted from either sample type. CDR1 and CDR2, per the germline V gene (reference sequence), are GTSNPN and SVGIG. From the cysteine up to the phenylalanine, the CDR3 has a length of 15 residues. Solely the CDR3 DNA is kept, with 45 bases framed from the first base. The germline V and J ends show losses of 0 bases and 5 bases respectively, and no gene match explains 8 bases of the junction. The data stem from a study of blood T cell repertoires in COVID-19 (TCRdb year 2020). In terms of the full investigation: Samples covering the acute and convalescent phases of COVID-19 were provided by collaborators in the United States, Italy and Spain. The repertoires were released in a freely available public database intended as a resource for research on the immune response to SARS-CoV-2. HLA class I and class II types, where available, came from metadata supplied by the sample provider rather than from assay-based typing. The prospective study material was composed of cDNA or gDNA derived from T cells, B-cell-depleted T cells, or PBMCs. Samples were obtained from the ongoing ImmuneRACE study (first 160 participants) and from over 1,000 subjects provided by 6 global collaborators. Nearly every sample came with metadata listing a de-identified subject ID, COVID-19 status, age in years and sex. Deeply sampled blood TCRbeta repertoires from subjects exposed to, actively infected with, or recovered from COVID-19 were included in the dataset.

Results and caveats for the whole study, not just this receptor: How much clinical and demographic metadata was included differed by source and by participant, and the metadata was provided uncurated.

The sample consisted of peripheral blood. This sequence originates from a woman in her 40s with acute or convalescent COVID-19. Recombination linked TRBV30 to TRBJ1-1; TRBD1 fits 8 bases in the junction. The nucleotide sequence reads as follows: TGTGCCTGGAGTGTGGGCAGGGGGCTCGAGACTGAAGCTTTCTTT. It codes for CAWSVGRGLETEAFF.